This section outlines one T cell receptor beta chain sequence together with its context. The antigen is undetermined. Profiled with immunoSEQ multiplex PCR; TCRdb holds only in-frame clones, not every one. This table holds under 110,000 clones, about 85% found once. This sample was included in a study of radiotherapy plus CTLA-4 blockade in lung cancer. Study-level findings and limits: Expansion in blood of tumor-derived TCR clones was seen after radiotherapy plus ipilimumab.

This TCR derives from a human donor with non-small cell lung cancer that progressed on radiotherapy plus ipilimumab. Some clones in this sample may be carry-over from other donors' samples. Sequences were derived from peripheral blood, sampled from a patient treated with radiotherapy plus ipilimumab.

CDR3 amino acids: CASSLGRQIYNSPLHF. As DNA, the CDR3 is TGTGCCAGCAGTTTGGGGAGACAGATTTATAATTCACCCCTCCACTTT. This rearrangement joins TRBV6-5 to TRBJ1-6; D possibly corresponds to TRBD1 (5 bases). Trimming shortened V by 4 bases and J by 4 bases, and 14 bases separated the two germline ends. This CDR3 comprises 16 residues. Germline V gene data show CDR1 as MNHEY and CDR2 as SVGAGI.